A single sample gave rise to the 29 T cell receptor beta chains below, sequenced in a study of tissue T cells after allogeneic stem cell transplantation. Clones were read by immunoSEQ multiplex PCR, and TCRdb kept only the in-frame ones, dropping some. The table records several thousand clones, about 40% of them present only once. Sample time point: mouse harvest day 14 after allogeneic transplant. Tail vein injection delivered 10^7 T-cell-depleted bone marrow cells and 10^6 splenic CD5+ T cells. Sequencing was carried out using gut tissue. The receptors were sampled from a female BALB/c mouse given C57BL/6 T cells with graft-versus-host disease after an allogeneic hematopoietic cell transplant.

A remark on this clone: The gene names here belong to mouse. The sequence runs out 1 residue before the end of the CDR3; the remainder is reconstructed from the germline J gene. The chain is built from TRBV24 and TRBJ2-5; 10 positions match TRBD2. Germline CDR1 is KGHTA and CDR2 is FRNEEI. J was trimmed by 1 base and V by 2 bases; bases with no gene match: 0. The CDR3 has 15 amino acids. CDR3 sequence reads: CASSLGLGDQDTQYF. The sequenced part of the CDR3 DNA is TGTGCCAGCAGTCTGGGACTGGGGGACCAAGACACCCAGTAC.

With regard to this clone: Gene names refer to mouse genes. The CDR3 goes on 1 residue after the read ends, and that part is filled in from the germline J gene. This chain uses TRBV26 with TRBJ1-3, with D unresolved. The germline CDR1 and CDR2 sequences are KGHPV and FQNQEV (reference sequence). This CDR3 spans 14 amino acids. Trimming removed 3 bases from V and 0 bases from J, with 6 bases in between. The CDR3 protein is CASSLHLSGNTLYF. CDR3 bases read: TGTGCCAGCAGTCTACACCTTTCTGGAAATACGCTCTAT.

In this sample, this clone is medium-sized. Each gene name is a mouse one. Sequencing ends 1 residue short of the CDR3 end; the germline J gene provides the rest. The V call is TRBV13-1, the J call TRBJ2-7, with D unclear. This CDR3 comprises 11 residues. Germline V gene lookup returns CDR1 NSHNY and CDR2 SYGAGN. V dropped 3 bases and J dropped 5 bases, with 6 bases sitting between them. CDR3 region: CASSAANEQYF. CDR3 DNA (partial): TGTGCCAGCAGTGCCGCAAATGAACAGTAC.

This clone is medium-sized by share. Mouse gene names and germline throughout. The read finishes 1 residue shy of the CDR3 end, and the germline J gene is used to complete it. This chain uses TRBV20 with TRBJ1-2; 10 bases fit TRBD1. J was trimmed by 4 bases and V by 1 base; bases with no gene match: 3. Germline loops: CDR1 GFQATS, CDR2 STVNSAI. This CDR3 is built from 14 residues. The sequenced part of the CDR3 DNA is TGTGGTGCTAGGGGACAGGGGGCAATCTCCGACTACACC. This translates into CGARGQGAISDYT. The entire CDR3 reads CGARGQGAISDYTF.

Concerning this clone: All gene names here are mouse names. The read ends 1 residue early relative to the CDR3; the germline J gene fills the gap. The chain has TRBV19 and TRBJ2-1; 10 bases are shared with TRBD2. The germline V gene has CDR1 FNHDT and CDR2 SITEND (reference sequence). Germline trimming cut 5 bases from V and 3 bases from J; bases unmatched to any gene: 2. The CDR3 has 14 amino acids. Incomplete CDR3 DNA: TGTGCCAGCAGAGACTGGGGGGTCTATGCTGAGCAGTTC. Translation gives CASRDWGVYAEQF. The whole CDR3 protein is CASRDWGVYAEQFF.

Of note for this clone: Gene names and germline refer to mouse. The read ends 1 residue early relative to the CDR3; the germline J gene fills the gap. The chain combines TRBV26 with TRBJ2-7; D is unclear. With 2 bases removed from V and 2 bases from J, the gap between germline ends came to 7 bases. Germline-derived CDR1 and CDR2 are KGHPV and FQNQEV (reference sequence). The CDR3 runs 13 residues. The chain's CDR3 is CASSLRGAYEQYF. Incomplete CDR3 DNA: TGTGCCAGCAGTCTGCGGGGTGCCTATGAACAGTAC.

The sample holds a few counts of this clone. Gene names are the mouse ones. The missing CDR3 end, 1 residue past where the read stops, is filled in from the germline J gene. The V call is TRBV4, the J call TRBJ2-4; 9 bases line up with TRBD2. CDR3 length: 17 amino acids. CDR1 is LGHDT, CDR2 YNNKQL, per germline (reference sequence). Trimming at V came to 7 bases and at J to 1 base, leaving 12 bases not matched to a gene. The chain's CDR3 is CASTSDWGTPGQNTLYF. Partial CDR3 DNA: TGTGCCAGCACCTCAGACTGGGGGACCCCTGGTCAAAACACCTTGTAC.

This clone is labeled as large. Germline and genes: mouse. The read terminates 1 residue before the CDR3 end, so the remaining end is supplied by the germline J gene. The chain couples TRBV26 to TRBJ2-7; 9 bases match TRBD2. Germline V gives CDR1 KGHPV, CDR2 FQNQEV (reference sequence). The CDR3 spans 12 residues. J gave up 6 bases and V 6 bases, and 3 bases lay outside the gene matches. The sequenced part of the CDR3 DNA is TGTGCCAGCAGGCGACTGGGGGTTGAACAGTAC. It specifies CASRRLGVEQY. The entire CDR3 protein reads CASRRLGVEQYF.

Of note for this clone: The listed genes are named as in mouse. The sequenced part of the CDR3 DNA is TGTGCCAGCAGCTACTGGGGGGGCGCAGAAACGCTGTAT. Its protein product is CASSYWGGAETLY. The whole CDR3 protein reads CASSYWGGAETLYF. The chain is built from TRBV3 and TRBJ2-3; TRBD2 aligns across 11 bases. The read ends 1 residue shy of where the CDR3 ends; the end is completed using the germline J gene. Trimming at V came to 4 bases and at J to 3 bases, leaving 0 bases not matched to a gene. In germline, CDR1 is SNHLY, CDR2 FYNGKV (reference sequence). The CDR3 is 14 amino acids.

In its sample, this clone was seen a few times. The genes and germline here are from mouse. The CDR3 extends 1 residue past the end of the read, so its final part is completed from the germline J gene. The chain couples TRBV13-1 to TRBJ1-3, with D possibly being TRBD1 (6 bases). The CDR3 is 13 amino acids. V was clipped by 5 bases and J by 4 bases, with 10 bases between them. Looked up from germline, CDR1 is NSHNY and CDR2 is SYGAGN. The CDR3 DNA, read in part, is TGTGCCAGCAGAGGGGGGCCCGGAAATACGCTCTAT. This translates into CASRGGPGNTLY. Given in full, the CDR3 is CASRGGPGNTLYF.

To note about this clone: Genes here carry mouse names. The read ends 1 residue shy of where the CDR3 ends; the end is completed using the germline J gene. The rearrangement uses TRBV12-1 and TRBJ1-4; 8 bases agree with TRBD1. This CDR3 has 15 residues. With 2 bases clipped from V and 4 bases from J, the junction kept 5 bases outside the gene matches. Germline CDR1 is SGHSN and CDR2 is HYEKVE. CDR3 sequence: CASSRPGQVNERLFF. CDR3 bases read: TGTGCCAGCTCTCGTCCGGGACAGGTCAACGAAAGATTATTT.

This clone was recorded a few times. The genes are named according to mouse. The read terminates 1 residue ahead of where the CDR3 ends, so the germline J gene completes it. V and J are TRBV3 and TRBJ2-1, with 10 bases matching TRBD2. Germline values: CDR1 SNHLY, CDR2 FYNGKV (reference sequence). CDR3 length equals 15 residues. J was trimmed by 5 bases and V by 3 bases; bases with no gene match: 4. The CDR3 sequence is CASSFLGGRDAEQFF. CDR3 bases read: TGTGCCAGCAGCTTTCTGGGGGGGCGCGATGCTGAGCAGTTC.

Of note for this clone: All gene names here are mouse names. The DNA ends 1 residue before the CDR3 does, and the rest of the CDR3 is filled in from the germline J gene. The chain combines TRBV26 with TRBJ1-1; D remains unclear. Germline values: CDR1 KGHPV, CDR2 FQNQEV (reference sequence). CDR3 size: 13 residues. V dropped 6 bases and J dropped 1 base, with 9 bases sitting between them. The CDR3 is CASRPYRNTEVFF. The part of the CDR3 DNA that was read is TGTGCCAGCAGGCCTTACAGAAACACAGAAGTCTTC.

This clone is classed as medium-sized. The listed genes are named as in mouse. Read coverage stops 1 residue before the CDR3 terminus; the germline J gene supplies the remainder. The chain joins TRBV23 to TRBJ1-1; the DNA was not used to check the table's D call, TRBD1. The CDR3 consists of 13 residues. The germline V gene encodes CDR1 KGHTA and CDR2 FQNQQP. This CDR3 is CSSMGQTNTEVFF. CDR3 bases read: TGCTCCAGCATGGGACAAACAAACACAGAAGTCTTC.

As to this clone: The genes and germline here are from mouse. The missing CDR3 end, 1 residue past where the read stops, is filled in from the germline J gene. The genes are TRBV13-3 and TRBJ2-3; D might be TRBD1 (5 bases). The V gene's germline CDR1 is NNHDY and CDR2 SYVADS. The V end lost 4 bases, the J end lost 0 bases, and 9 bases lay between the germline ends. The CDR3 is made up of 14 amino acids. CDR3 DNA (partial): TGTGCCAGCAGTCGACAGACTAGTGCAGAAACGCTGTAT. Translating it yields CASSRQTSAETLY. From start to end, the CDR3 is CASSRQTSAETLYF.

Relative to its sample, this clone is medium-sized. The listed genes are named as in mouse. The read ends 1 residue before the CDR3 terminus; that terminus is restored from the germline J gene. The genes are TRBV23 and TRBJ2-7; whether TRBD2, the table's D call, matches the DNA was not checked. Germline CDR1 reads KGHTA; CDR2 reads FQNQQP. The CDR3 has 15 amino acids. CDR3 DNA, as far as it was read: TGCTCCAGCAGTCTGGGACTGGGGGGCCCCTATGAACAGTAC. Encoded protein: CSSSLGLGGPYEQY. The CDR3 reads in full as CSSSLGLGGPYEQYF.

This clone was seen more than once but under ten times. The gene symbols are mouse symbols. The read falls 1 residue short of the CDR3 end, and the missing part is taken from the germline J gene. The V gene is TRBV3, the J gene TRBJ1-1; D remains ambiguous. Trimming removed 3 bases at V and 0 bases at J, with 5 bases between. Germline V CDR1 and CDR2: SNHLY, FYNGKV (reference sequence). This CDR3 has 13 residues. This CDR3 reads CASSLSQNTEVFF. Partial CDR3 DNA: TGTGCCAGCAGCTTGTCGCAGAACACAGAAGTCTTC.

This clone was counted between two and nine times. Genes and germline are mouse. The CDR3 end lies 1 residue beyond the end of the read and is filled in from the germline J gene. J is TRBJ2-3 and V is TRBV3; 7 bases line up with TRBD1. Germline CDR1 and CDR2: SNHLY and FYNGKV (reference sequence). The ends lost 4 bases at V and 1 base at J; junction bases unmatched: 2. The CDR3 loop spans 14 amino acids. The CDR3 bases that were read are TGTGCCAGCAGCTACAGGGGAGGTGCAGAAACGCTGTAT. It specifies CASSYRGGAETLY. The whole CDR3 protein is CASSYRGGAETLYF.

This clone was seen more than once but under ten times. Gene and germline names: mouse. The read stops 1 residue short of the end of the CDR3; the missing end is completed from the germline J gene. The chain links TRBV26 to TRBJ1-4; TRBD1 agrees at 8 bases. This CDR3 has 15 amino acids. Per the germline V gene, CDR1 is KGHPV and CDR2 is FQNQEV (reference sequence). V lost 4 bases, J lost 6 bases, and 7 bases stayed unmatched. The CDR3 bases that were read are TGTGCCAGCAGTCCCCGGACAGGGAGGGACGAAAGATTATTT. Its translation is CASSPRTGRDERLF. The whole CDR3 sequence reads CASSPRTGRDERLFF.

As to this clone: Gene labels here are mouse ones. The read falls 1 residue short of the CDR3 end, and the missing part is taken from the germline J gene. This sequence joins TRBV13-3 and TRBJ2-7; 9 nucleotides match TRBD1. Germline lookup yields CDR1 NNHDY and CDR2 SYVADS. The ends lost 0 bases at V and 7 bases at J; junction bases unmatched: 2. The CDR3 runs to 13 residues. CDR3 in amino acids: CASSDDRGREQYF. The part of the CDR3 DNA that was read is TGTGCCAGCAGTGATGACAGGGGGCGAGAACAGTAC.

This clone turned up a few times. Any gene name here is a mouse gene name. CDR3 region: CASMPRRGSSYEQYF. CDR3 DNA (partial): TGTGCCAGCATGCCTAGACGGGGGAGCTCCTATGAACAGTAC. This chain connects TRBV13-1 to TRBJ2-7; the D call may be TRBD1 or TRBD2 (5 bases each). The CDR3 is cut off 1 residue early in the read; its end comes from the germline J gene. Germline lookup yields CDR1 NSHNY and CDR2 SYGAGN. The CDR3 covers 15 residues. Trimming took 6 bases from V and 0 from J, leaving 16 bases between them.

The sample holds a few counts of this clone. These gene names are mouse names. Read data end 1 residue before the CDR3 end; the end is taken from the germline J gene. The J gene is TRBJ2-5, the V gene TRBV26, with 11 positions matching TRBD2. CDR1 and CDR2 (germline): KGHPV, FQNQEV (reference sequence). Trimming took 6 bases from V and 3 from J; bases not matched to a gene: 5. The CDR3 is 15 amino acids. The part of the CDR3 DNA that was read is TGTGCCAGCAGCCTCGGGACTGGGGGACAAGACACCCAGTAC. This sequence encodes CASSLGTGGQDTQY. The whole CDR3 sequence is CASSLGTGGQDTQYF.

This clone is medium-sized. Mouse germline and gene names are used. The CDR3 goes on 1 residue after the read ends, and that part is filled in from the germline J gene. The chain employs TRBV13-1 and TRBJ1-3; D may be TRBD1 (6 bases). Trimming took 2 bases from V and 3 from J, leaving 9 bases between them. The CDR3 length is 14 residues. Per germline, CDR1 NSHNY and CDR2 SYGAGN. CDR3 DNA, as far as it was read: TGTGCCAGCAGTGAGCAGGGGTATGGAAATACGCTCTAT. Its protein is CASSEQGYGNTLY. The full-length CDR3 reads as CASSEQGYGNTLYF.

Points on this clone: Gene labels here are mouse ones. Read sequence stops 1 residue before the CDR3 end, and the germline J gene provides the missing end. The chain is built from TRBV3 and TRBJ2-3; tentative D call: TRBD1 (5 bases). Germline V gene data show CDR1 as SNHLY and CDR2 as FYNGKV (reference sequence). The CDR3 consists of 15 residues. V was pared by 2 bases and J by 0 bases, with 9 bases between. CDR3 in amino acids: CASSLRAGSAETLYF. The CDR3 bases that were read are TGTGCCAGCAGCTTAAGGGCAGGGAGTGCAGAAACGCTGTAT.

Details on this clone: The gene symbols are mouse symbols. The read terminates 1 residue before the CDR3 end, so the remaining end is supplied by the germline J gene. The chain has TRBV26 and TRBJ2-4; 12 bases match TRBD2. Germline trimming cut 6 bases from V and 0 bases from J; bases unmatched to any gene: 1. The CDR3 length is 15 residues. Germline V gene data show CDR1 as KGHPV and CDR2 as FQNQEV (reference sequence). This chain's CDR3 is CASRDWGGSQNTLYF. The sequenced part of the CDR3 DNA is TGTGCCAGCAGGGACTGGGGGGGAAGTCAAAACACCTTGTAC.

This clone appeared a few times. Gene names refer to mouse genes. The read ends 1 residue shy of where the CDR3 ends; the end is completed using the germline J gene. The genes are TRBV19 and TRBJ2-7; 8 positions match TRBD2. Per germline, CDR1 FNHDT and CDR2 SITEND (reference sequence). V lost 2 bases, J lost 4 bases, and 5 bases stayed unmatched. The length of the CDR3 is 14 residues. The chain's CDR3 is CASSIAGGRYEQYF. Incomplete CDR3 DNA: TGTGCCAGCAGTATCGCTGGGGGGAGATATGAACAGTAC. The variable domain in full, with the rest retrieved from reference TRBV19 and TRBJ2-7, is GGIITQTPKFLIGQEGQKLTLKCQQNFNHDTMYWYRQDSGKGLRLIYYSITENDLQKGDLSEGYDASREKKSSFSLTVTSAQKNEMAVFLCASSIAGGRYEQYFGPGTRLTVL.

In its sample, this clone is medium-sized. Mouse names are used for the genes. The CDR3 end falls 1 residue outside the read, so it is completed with the germline J gene. The chain joins TRBV15 to TRBJ2-7; 8 bases are a match to TRBD2. The V segment lost 3 bases and the J segment 3 bases; nucleotides outside the gene matches: 4. The CDR3 sequence is 14 residues long. Germline V lookup: CDR1 SGHND, CDR2 FRSKSL. The CDR3 loop is CASSLAGGFYEQYF. Partial CDR3 DNA: TGTGCCAGCAGTTTGGCTGGGGGGTTCTATGAACAGTAC.

About this clone itself: The genes and germline here are from mouse. The CDR3 end is not reached by the read, which stops 1 residue before it; the germline J gene fills it in. The genes are TRBV26 and TRBJ2-7; 8 bases line up with TRBD2. This CDR3 contains 14 residues. The J segment lost 4 bases and the V segment lost 2 bases, leaving 4 bases of the junction unmatched. CDR1 and CDR2 (germline): KGHPV, FQNQEV (reference sequence). CDR3 in amino acids: CASSLRYWGYEQYF. The DNA read from the CDR3 is TGTGCCAGCAGTCTGAGGTACTGGGGGTATGAACAGTAC.

This clone rates as medium-sized (0.01 to 0.1%). Gene names denote mouse genes. Read data end 1 residue before the CDR3 end; the end is taken from the germline J gene. The rearrangement joins TRBV13-2 to TRBJ1-3; D is unclear. CDR3 length: 13 amino acids. V was cut by 2 bases and J by 2 bases, with 5 bases left in between. From germline, CDR1 is NNHNN and CDR2 SYGAGS (reference sequence). The part of the CDR3 DNA that was read is TGTGCCAGCGGTGACAGGACTGGAAATACGCTCTAT. This encodes CASGDRTGNTLY. The whole CDR3 protein reads CASGDRTGNTLYF.